The 5 T cell receptor beta chains below all came from one sample that was sequenced in a study of blood T cell repertoires in COVID-19. TCRdb keeps only in-frame clones here, not all; method: immunoSEQ multiplex PCR. The sample holds 200,000 to 300,000 clones, approximately 91% seen once. The sequenced sample was peripheral blood. Receptors were obtained from a young adult with COVID-19, enrolled during active disease.

The chain links TRBV6-1 to TRBJ1-5, with 7 bases fitting TRBD1. This CDR3 is built from 14 residues. V was pared by 3 bases and J by 6 bases, with 5 bases of the junction left unmatched. Germline V CDR1 and CDR2: MNHNS, SASEGT. CDR3 residues: CASSEGQISQPQHF. CDR3 bases: TGTGCCAGCAGTGAGGGACAGATTAGTCAGCCCCAGCATTTT.

The chain is built from TRBV7-9 and TRBJ1-2; D perhaps matches TRBD1 (6 bases). Germline V gene lookup returns CDR1 SEHNR and CDR2 FQNEAQ (reference sequence). V lost 3 bases and J lost 4, with 9 bases in between. The CDR3 extends over 13 amino acids. The CDR3 is CASSFTGPYGYTF. CDR3 DNA: TGTGCCAGCAGCTTTACAGGGCCCTATGGCTACACCTTC.

The chain is built from TRBV6-5 and TRBJ2-7; 7 bases align to TRBD2. V shed 2 bases and J 3 bases; nucleotides not matched to a gene: 7. The germline V gene encodes CDR1 MNHEY and CDR2 SVGAGI. This CDR3 has 15 residues. The CDR3 bases are TGTGCCAGCAGTTACAGGCGGGAGTGGGACTACGAGCAGTACTTC. Amino acids: CASSYRREWDYEQYF.

The chain is built from TRBV9 and TRBJ2-5, with TRBD2 matching over 13 bases. Germline values: CDR1 SGDLS, CDR2 YYNGEE. CDR3 size: 14 residues. The V and J ends lost 7 bases and 7 bases, in that order; junction bases with no gene match: 7. CDR3 sequence reads: CASSGTSGTGTQYF. The CDR3 coding sequence is TGTGCCAGCTCCGGGACTAGCGGGACGGGGACCCAGTACTTC.

The chain recombines TRBV10-1 with TRBJ2-3; 9 bases map to TRBD2. CDR3 length equals 20 residues. In germline, CDR1 is WNHNN, CDR2 SYGVQD (reference sequence). Trimming cost V 4 bases and J 2 bases; bases outside gene matches: 19. The CDR3 DNA follows: TGCGCCAGCAGTGGTCTGACTAGCGGACCCAAGCCGGTTCCCACAGATACGCAGTATTTT. This codes for CASSGLTSGPKPVPTDTQYF.